These 20 T cell receptor beta chains were all obtained from the same sample, sequenced in a study of low-dose radiotherapy and immunotherapy resistance in tumors. TRAV- and TRBV-specific primers were used for first-strand cDNA, which covered alpha and beta chains. Amplification, which lasted 20 to 25 PCR cycles, used a constant-region primer and V-primer adapter to amplify TCRs. A single record per CDR3 protein comes from TCRdb applying MiXCR to the reads. This sample yields some 15,000 distinct CDR3 sequences, of which less than 55% are seen a single time; around 3.8% belongs to the top ten. Receptor source: a human donor with advanced metastatic prostate, ovarian, gallbladder or colorectal cancer (not recorded which). This table probably holds off-target reads from a library built for another chain.

This clonotype was seen only a few times. The rearrangement uses TRBV11-3 and TRBJ2-7, with 7 positions matching TRBD1. The CDR3 has 14 residues. In germline, CDR1 is SGHNT, CDR2 YENEEA. J was trimmed by 6 bases and V by 3 bases; bases with no gene match: 8. DNA for the CDR3: TGTGCCAGCAGCTTTTACAGGGGAGCAACCGAGCAGTACTTC. It specifies CASSFYRGATEQYF. Together with reference TRBV11-3 and TRBJ2-7, the CDR3 gives the full variable domain: EAGVVQSPRYKIIEKKQPVAFWCNPISGHNTLYWYLQNLGQGPELLIRYENEEAVDDSQLPKDRFSAERLKGVDSTLKIQPAELGDSAVYLCASSFYRGATEQYFGPGTRLTVT.

This clonotype was observed a single time. The chain links TRBV29-1 to TRBJ1-6, with 7 positions matching TRBD1. The ends lost 6 bases at V and 7 bases at J; junction bases unmatched: 9. The CDR3 is 14 amino acids. The germline CDR1 and CDR2 sequences are SQVTM and ANQGSEA. CDR3 in DNA: TGCAGCGTCGCGGCGGGGACAGACAATTCACCCCTCCACTTT. Its protein product is CSVAAGTDNSPLHF. Full variable domain (remainder filled in from reference TRBV29-1 and TRBJ1-6): SAVISQKPSRDICQRGTSLTIQCQVDSQVTMMFWYRQQPGQSLTLIATANQGSEATYESGFVIDKFPISRPNLTFSTLTVSNMSPEDSSIYLCSVAAGTDNSPLHFGNGTRLTVT.

The chain employs TRBV7-9 and TRBJ2-7; no reliable D call. Germline CDR1 and CDR2: SEHNR and FQNEAQ (reference sequence). Between the trimmed V and J ends, which lost 5 bases and 3 bases, there was a span of 14 bases. The CDR3 length is 14 residues. CDR3 bases: TGTGCCAGCAGCCCACCATCGGTCGGCTACGAGCAGTACTTC. Translation: CASSPPSVGYEQYF. The variable domain in full, with the rest retrieved from reference TRBV7-9 and TRBJ2-7, is DTGVSQNPRHKITKRGQNVTFRCDPISEHNRLYWYRQTLGQGPEFLTYFQNEAQLEKSRLLSDRFSAERPKGSFSTLEIQRTEQGDSAMYLCASSPPSVGYEQYFGPGTRLTVT.

This clonotype appeared a single time. The CDR3 does not close with the conserved phenylalanine or tryptophan, likely indicating a read error. The genes are TRBV6-2 or TRBV6-3 and TRBJ2-1; 11 bases align to TRBD2. V was pared by 5 bases and J by 6 bases, with 6 bases of the junction left unmatched. The CDR3 runs 15 residues. Germline CDR1 and CDR2: MNHEY and SVGEGT. In DNA, the CDR3 is TGTGCCAGCAGTCCGCTAGCGGGAGGAGGCAATGAGCAGTTCTCC. Translated: CASSPLAGGGNEQFS.

This clonotype was counted only a few times. The V and J genes are TRBV12-3 or TRBV12-4 and TRBJ2-5; D possibly corresponds to TRBD1 (5 bases). The CDR3 length is 14 residues. V dropped 7 bases and J dropped 5 bases, with 17 bases sitting between them. CDR3 sequence: CASIKNGAWETQYF. CDR3 DNA sequence: TGTGCCAGCATTAAAAATGGGGCCTGGGAGACCCAGTACTTC.

The chain combines TRBV28 with TRBJ1-2, with D tentatively TRBD1 (5 bases). The CDR3 consists of 16 residues. V was cut by 4 bases and J by 6 bases, with 21 bases left in between. CDR1 and CDR2 (germline): MDHEN, SYDVKM. The CDR3 protein is CASSYSGVGASDGYTF. CDR3 DNA: TGTGCCAGCAGTTATTCCGGTGTCGGGGCGTCCGATGGCTACACCTTC.

The rearrangement joins TRBV5-1 to TRBJ1-2; D may be TRBD1 (5 bases). Trimming took off 1 base at V and 5 bases at J, with 15 bases between the two ends. The CDR3 sequence is 15 residues long. Germline CDR1 is SGHRS and CDR2 is YFSETQ. For the CDR3, the DNA is TGCGCCAGCAGCTTGACAGGCCCTGGATCATATGGCTACACCTTC. This codes for CASSLTGPGSYGYTF.

The V call is TRBV7-3, the J call TRBJ2-1, with 10 bases matching TRBD2. The CDR3 extends over 15 amino acids. With 0 bases clipped from V and 9 bases from J, the junction kept 5 bases outside the gene matches. Germline V lookup: CDR1 SGHTA, CDR2 FQGTGA. The CDR3: CASSLTGAGGPEQFF. The CDR3 coding sequence is TGTGCCAGCAGCTTAACCGGAGCGGGAGGGCCTGAGCAGTTCTTC.

This clonotype is categorized as large (0.1 to 1%). The V call is TRBV11-2, the J call TRBJ2-7; TRBD1 is a possible D gene (6 bases). The germline V gene has CDR1 SGHAT and CDR2 FQNNGV. The CDR3 is made up of 15 amino acids. Trimming left V 4 bases short and J 3 bases short, with 16 bases between. CDR3 DNA sequence: TGTGCCAGCAGCTCCCCGACAGGCTCCAACTACGAGCAGTACTTC. As protein: CASSSPTGSNYEQYF. Full variable domain (missing parts from reference TRBV11-2 and TRBJ2-7): EAGVAQSPRYKIIEKRQSVAFWCNPISGHATLYWYQQILGQGPKLLIQFQNNGVVDDSQLPKDRFSAERLKGVDSTLKIQPAKLEDSAVYLCASSSPTGSNYEQYFGPGTRLTVT.

This clonotype turned up a few times. The V and J genes are TRBV20-1 and TRBJ2-3; D is unresolved. From germline, CDR1 is DFQATT and CDR2 SNEGSKA (reference sequence). Between the trimmed V and J ends, which lost 3 bases and 7 bases, there was a span of 14 bases. This CDR3 has 13 residues. DNA for the CDR3: TGCAGTGCTAGGGACCCATACACGAATACGCAGTATTTT. Its protein is CSARDPYTNTQYF.

The genes are TRBV29-1 and TRBJ2-1; D is possibly TRBD1 or TRBD2 (5 bases each). The V gene lost 2 bases and the J gene lost 4 bases, with 18 bases spanning the gap. This CDR3 is 16 amino acids long. Germline V gives CDR1 SQVTM, CDR2 ANQGSEA. The CDR3 protein is CSVETGGTDGYNEQFF. CDR3 nucleotides: TGCAGCGTTGAAACTGGTGGGACGGACGGTTACAATGAGCAGTTCTTC.

This chain joins TRBV7-9 and TRBJ1-1; D call uncertain. The germline CDR1 and CDR2 sequences are SEHNR and FQNEAQ (reference sequence). The V gene lost 0 bases and the J gene lost 1 base, with 6 bases spanning the gap. CDR3 length equals 14 residues. The CDR3 here is CASSLAGRNTEAFF. DNA of the CDR3: TGTGCCAGCAGCTTAGCAGGCAGGAACACTGAAGCTTTCTTT.

In regard to this clonotype: Mismatch with germline at one junction end may stem from a read error. The V gene is TRBV4-1, the J gene TRBJ2-2; 10 bases are a match to TRBD2. The CDR3 runs 15 residues. Germline assignment: CDR1 MGHRA and CDR2 YSYEKL. The CDR3, as DNA: TGTGCCAGCAGCCCCCGTGGACTAGCGGCCGGGGAGCTGTTTTTT. This encodes CASSPRGLAAGELFF.

V is TRBV11-2 and J is TRBJ1-2, with D unresolved. The germline gives CDR1 SGHAT, CDR2 FQNNGV. The V gene lost 3 bases and the J gene lost 8 bases, with 13 bases spanning the gap. The CDR3 totals 13 residues. This CDR3 is CASSFSGAQGYTF. The CDR3 DNA sequence: TGTGCCAGCAGCTTTTCCGGCGCCCAGGGCTACACCTTC.

The chain uses TRBV29-1 and TRBJ2-5; the D is unclear. Germline V lookup: CDR1 SQVTM, CDR2 ANQGSEA. With 3 bases removed from V and 4 bases from J, the gap between germline ends came to 6 bases. The CDR3 loop spans 11 amino acids. CDR3 nucleotide sequence: TGCAGCGTTGATGGACGAGAGACCCAGTACTTC. It yields the protein CSVDGRETQYF.

The chain is built from TRBV19 and TRBJ2-1, with D perhaps TRBD1 (6 bases). The CDR3 spans 14 residues. Trimming took 6 bases from V and 5 from J, leaving 14 bases between them. Germline CDR1 and CDR2: LNHDA and SQIVND (reference sequence). CDR3 DNA: TGTGCCAGTAGCCCCGGGACAATTGACAATGAGCAGTTCTTC. Its protein is CASSPGTIDNEQFF.

There are a few counts of this clonotype. The CDR3 reads CASSRDRESSYNEQFF. In DNA form, the CDR3 reads TGCGCCAGCAGCAGGGACCGCGAGAGCTCCTACAATGAGCAGTTCTTC. This chain connects TRBV5-1 to TRBJ2-1, with D perhaps assigned TRBD1 or TRBD2 (5 bases each). Germline CDR1 reads SGHRS; CDR2 reads YFSETQ. This CDR3 comprises 16 residues. The V and J ends lost 4 bases and 0 bases respectively, with 14 bases between them.

CDR3 sequence: CSAVSQTGELFF. Here the CDR3 DNA reads TGCAGCGCCGTGAGTCAGACCGGGGAGCTGTTTTTT. The gene calls are TRBV29-1 and TRBJ2-2; no definite D call. Trimming removed 7 bases at V and 5 bases at J, with 11 bases between. CDR3 length: 12 residues. Germline V gene sequence: CDR1 SQVTM, CDR2 ANQGSEA.

The CDR3, as DNA: TGTGCCAGCAACCATGGGAGTAAGGCGGGGGATGAGCAGTTCTTC. This encodes CASNHGSKAGDEQFF. The V call is TRBV6-5, the J call TRBJ2-1; 7 nucleotides agree with TRBD2. Trimming cost V 7 bases and J 8 bases; bases outside gene matches: 14. CDR1 is MNHEY and CDR2 is SVGAGI in the germline V gene. CDR3 length: 15 residues.

The chain joins TRBV11-2 to TRBJ2-7; TRBD2 might be the D (7 bases). Per the germline V gene, CDR1 is SGHAT and CDR2 is FQNNGV. Between the trimmed V and J ends, which lost 4 bases and 2 bases, there was a span of 12 bases. The CDR3 sequence is 14 residues long. The CDR3 spells CASSSRGGTYEQYF. The CDR3 region has the DNA TGTGCCAGCAGCTCAAGGGGGGGGACCTACGAGCAGTACTTC. The complete variable domain, with remaining parts taken from reference TRBV11-2 and TRBJ2-7, reads EAGVAQSPRYKIIEKRQSVAFWCNPISGHATLYWYQQILGQGPKLLIQFQNNGVVDDSQLPKDRFSAERLKGVDSTLKIQPAKLEDSAVYLCASSSRGGTYEQYFGPGTRLTVT.